One and the same sample provided the 6 T cell receptor beta chains below, sequenced in a study of T-cell reconstitution after alpha-beta-depleted transplantation in children. This sample's TCRbeta library carried unique molecular identifier barcodes. One entry per CDR3 protein results from TCRdb running MiXCR on the PCR reads. The repertoire consists of approximately 270,000 distinct CDR3 sequences, with roughly a quarter occurring once and the leading ten covering 4% to 6%. Sample: PBMCs, mostly from graft donor cells, taken 360 days after TCRalphabeta/CD19-depleted stem cell transplant. The receptor set was obtained from a female patient between 2 and 15 years old who had a stem cell transplant for congenital amegakaryocytic thrombocytopenia, so the T cells may come from the graft donor.

V usage is TRBV29-1 and J usage is TRBJ2-5, with TRBD2 matching 7 bases. Germline V CDR1 and CDR2: SQVTM, ANQGSEA. The CDR3 runs 14 residues. V shed 4 bases, J shed 2 bases, and the junction held 7 bases outside the gene matches. The CDR3 sequence is CSVAPSGAQETQYF. The CDR3 DNA reads TGCAGCGTTGCCCCCAGCGGGGCTCAAGAGACCCAGTACTTC.

The chain links TRBV4-2 to TRBJ2-5; the D is unclear. Germline CDR1 LGHNA, CDR2 YNFKEQ. Trimming cost V 0 bases and J 4 bases, with 6 bases left between them. The CDR3 is 13 residues long. In DNA form, the CDR3 reads TGTGCCAGCAGCCAAGATCGGCGAGAGACCCAGTACTTC. Translating gives CASSQDRRETQYF.

The rearrangement links TRBV20-1 to TRBJ2-7; 7 bases agree with TRBD2. Germline CDR1 DFQATT, CDR2 SNEGSKA (reference sequence). The CDR3 length is 15 residues. Trimming took 1 base from V and 2 from J; bases not matched to a gene: 8. In nucleotides, the CDR3 is TGCAGTGCTAGAGGGTGGCTAGCGGACCCCTACGAGCAGTACTTC. Translated: CSARGWLADPYEQYF.

This clonotype appeared many times. The J gene is TRBJ1-1, the V gene TRBV5-1; 7 nucleotides match TRBD1. The CDR3 length is 14 residues. The V segment lost 4 bases and the J segment 6 bases; nucleotides outside the gene matches: 9. Germline CDR1 and CDR2: SGHRS and YFSETQ. CDR3 amino acids: CASSVGTDLSEAFF. The CDR3 DNA reads as TGCGCCAGCAGCGTGGGGACAGATCTCTCTGAAGCTTTCTTT.

This clonotype has more than one count but fewer than ten. The rearrangement joins TRBV7-9 to TRBJ2-3, with 7 nucleotides matching TRBD1. The germline V gene encodes CDR1 SEHNR and CDR2 FQNEAQ (reference sequence). Unmatched junction bases numbered 3, after V lost 7 bases and J lost 2 bases. The CDR3 spans 13 residues. Here the CDR3 reads CASTTGTTDTQYF. Written as DNA, the CDR3 is TGTGCCAGCACGACAGGGACCACAGATACGCAGTATTTT.

This chain uses TRBV7-9 with TRBJ2-3, with D unresolved. Trimming cost V 5 bases and J 2 bases, with 11 bases left between them. The length of the CDR3 is 14 residues. The germline gives CDR1 SEHNR, CDR2 FQNEAQ (reference sequence). For the CDR3, the DNA is TGTGCCAGCAGCACCATAGACAACACAGATACGCAGTATTTT. Translation gives CASSTIDNTDTQYF.